This T cell receptor beta chain was captured in a study of blood T cells in healthy people across ages. Through a sample-barcoded 5' primer and a J-beta primer mix, a second PCR was run for roughly 6 to 11 cycles. TCRdb reanalysed the 5' RACE reads using MiXCR and keeps one entry per CDR3 protein. This repertoire shows 650,000 to 1,000,000 distinct CDR3 sequences, about 37% found once; its top ten account for roughly 13%. The germline CDR1 and CDR2 sequences are SGHVS and FQNEAQ. Trimming cost V 5 bases and J 1 base; bases outside gene matches: 4. The CDR3 is made up of 15 amino acids. The specimen sequenced was blood. This receptor was taken from a man younger than 35 in good health. The V call is TRBV7-8, the J call TRBJ2-3, with 9 bases matching TRBD2. For the CDR3, the DNA is TGTGCCAGCAGCGACCAGCGGGGGGGCACAGATACGCAGTATTTT. Protein: CASSDQRGGTDTQYF.